Listed below are T cell receptor beta chains from one sample, sequenced in a study of cytomegalovirus exposure and HLA in healthy donors. Here immunoSEQ multiplex PCR was the method, and the copy in TCRdb shows in-frame clones only, minus some. The table records some 190,000 clones, 75% to 90% of them present only once. The sequenced sample consisted of PBMCs. The origin of the receptors is a woman aged 30 to 39 in good health and CMV-seronegative. The CDR3 runs from the conserved cysteine through the conserved F or W. A D gene is named only where the DNA matches it firmly. Rows give clone size only sometimes, using once, few, many, or a class for an expanded clone.

size | J | D | V | CDR3 | DNA
- | TRBJ2-5 | - | TRBV5-1 | CASSLGQQETQYF | TGCGCCAGCAGCTTGGGACAGCAAGAGACCCAGTACTTC
- | TRBJ2-1 | TRBD2 | TRBV2 | CASSVSAGGRGEQFF | TGTGCCAGCAGTGTTTCGGCGGGGGGCCGTGGTGAGCAGTTCTTC
- | TRBJ2-3 | - | TRBV27 | CASSPGTDTQYF | TGTGCCAGCAGCCCCGGCACAGATACGCAGTATTTT
- | TRBJ2-7 | TRBD2 | TRBV7-9 | CASSPGTSGILGEQYF | TGTGCCAGCAGCCCGGGGACTAGCGGGATATTGGGCGAGCAGTACTTC
- | TRBJ2-5 | - | TRBV6-1 | CASSDRGTGDQETQYF | TGTGCCAGCAGTGACCGCGGGACTGGAGACCAAGAGACCCAGTACTTC
- | TRBJ1-1 | - | TRBV7-8 | CASSLAGTPANTEAFF | TGTGCCAGCAGCTTAGCGGGGACACCAGCGAACACTGAAGCTTTCTTT
- | TRBJ2-1 | TRBD2 | TRBV12-5 | CASGLVQAGGGNEQFF | TGTGCTAGTGGTTTGGTACAAGCGGGAGGTGGAAATGAGCAGTTCTTC
- | TRBJ2-1 | TRBD2 | TRBV6-1 | CASQILAGGVDEQFF | TGTGCCAGCCAAATTTTAGCGGGAGGTGTGGATGAGCAGTTCTTC
- | TRBJ1-5 | - | TRBV6-5 | CASSDIRNQPQHF | TGTGCCAGCAGCGACATACGCAATCAGCCCCAGCATTTT
- | TRBJ2-2 | TRBD1 | TRBV5-1 | CASSLGQGPGELFF | TGCGCCAGCAGCCTCGGACAGGGGCCCGGGGAGCTGTTTTTT
- | TRBJ2-7 | - | TRBV6-5 | CASRRTASSYEQYF | TGTGCCAGCAGACGGACAGCGAGCTCCTACGAGCAGTACTTC
once | TRBJ2-7 | - | TRBV5-1 | CASSGGQRYEQYF | TGCGCCAGCAGCGGCGGACAGAGATACGAGCAGTACTTC
- | TRBJ1-3 | - | TRBV10-3 | CAISRDRSSGNTIYF | TGTGCCATCAGTCGCGACAGGAGCTCTGGAAACACCATATATTTT
- | TRBJ2-3 | TRBD2 | TRBV27 | CASSLTSGRPLSTDTQYF | TGTGCCAGCAGTTTAACTAGCGGGAGACCACTCAGCACAGATACGCAGTATTTT
- | TRBJ1-5 | - | TRBV7-9 | CASSLGAGREQPQHF | TGTGCCAGCAGCTTAGGGGCAGGGAGGGAACAGCCCCAGCATTTT
- | TRBJ2-3 | TRBD1 | TRBV4-1 | CASSRAGQGISDTQYF | TGCGCCAGCAGCCGGGCGGGACAGGGAATTTCAGATACGCAGTATTTT
- | TRBJ2-7 | TRBD2 | TRBV19 | CASSIRLADYEQYF | TGTGCCAGTAGTATCAGGCTAGCGGATTACGAGCAGTACTTC
- | TRBJ2-5 | TRBD2 | TRBV13 | CASSLGSGGEQYF | TGTGCCAGCAGCTTAGGTAGCGGGGGAGAGCAGTACTTC
- | TRBJ2-2 | - | TRBV7-3 | CASSLRSGELFF | TGTGCCAGCAGTCTCCGGTCCGGGGAGCTGTTTTTT
- | TRBJ2-7 | TRBD2 | TRBV6-5 | CASSYRRTSPEQYF | TGTGCCAGCAGTTACCGGCGGACTAGTCCTGAGCAGTACTTC
- | TRBJ2-7 | - | TRBV2 | CASTILNGGDYEQYF | TGTGCCAGCACCATTCTCAATGGAGGTGATTACGAGCAGTACTTC
- | TRBJ2-7 | TRBD2 | TRBV10-1 | CASSERGGFEEQYF | TGCGCCAGCAGTGAGCGGGGGGGCTTTGAGGAGCAGTACTTC
- | TRBJ2-1 | TRBD2 | TRBV4-2 | CASRERERTYNEQFF | TGTGCCAGCAGGGAGCGGGAGAGAACTTACAATGAGCAGTTCTTC
once | TRBJ1-2 | TRBD1 | TRBV29-1 | CSVSRDREFYGYTF | TGCAGCGTCTCCCGGGACAGGGAGTTCTATGGCTACACCTTC
- | TRBJ2-7 | TRBD2 | TRBV27 | CASSSLTGGEQYF | TGTGCCAGCAGTTCCCTAACGGGGGGCGAGCAGTACTTC
- | TRBJ2-7 | - | TRBV11-2 | CASSSIRQYHEQYF | TGTGCCAGCAGCTCTATACGACAGTACCACGAGCAGTACTTC
- | TRBJ2-7 | TRBD2 | TRBV19 | CASSDGAGGIYEQYF | TGTGCCAGTAGTGACGGGGCGGGAGGGATCTACGAGCAGTACTTC
- | TRBJ2-5 | TRBD2 | TRBV5-4 | CASSLVLGGGGRETQYF | TGTGCCAGCAGCTTGGTGTTGGGCGGGGGGGGCCGGGAGACCCAGTACTTC
once | TRBJ2-1 | TRBD2 | TRBV4-1 | CASSQDWELAGAPDNEQFF | TGCGCCAGCAGCCAAGATTGGGAGCTAGCGGGTGCACCAGACAATGAGCAGTTCTTC
- | TRBJ2-3 | - | TRBV7-6 | CASSLLAMSTDTQYF | TGTGCCAGCAGCTTACTAGCGATGAGCACAGATACGCAGTATTTT
- | TRBJ2-1 | - | TRBV11-2 | CASSLVWRNEQFF | TGTGCCAGCAGCTTAGTATGGAGAAATGAGCAGTTCTTC
- | TRBJ1-1 | - | TRBV6-1 | CASSERGHWATEAFF | TGTGCCAGCAGTGAACGGGGACACTGGGCCACTGAAGCTTTCTTT
- | TRBJ2-5 | TRBD1 | TRBV4-1 | CASRPEGQGAETQYF | TGCGCCAGCAGACCTGAGGGGCAGGGGGCTGAGACCCAGTACTTC
- | TRBJ2-3 | TRBD2 | TRBV5-4 | CASSLGTSGDTQYF | TGTGCCAGCAGCTTGGGGACTAGCGGAGATACGCAGTATTTT
- | TRBJ2-5 | - | TRBV11-2 | CASRQGQETQYF | TGTGCCAGCCGGCAGGGCCAAGAGACCCAGTACTTC
- | TRBJ1-2 | TRBD1 | TRBV6-1 | CASSPREDRSYTF | TGTGCCAGCAGTCCTAGGGAGGACAGGAGCTACACCTTC
few | TRBJ2-7 | - | TRBV2 | CASSPEGYEQYF | TGTGCCAGCAGCCCGGAGGGGTACGAGCAGTACTTC
- | TRBJ2-1 | - | TRBV11-2 | CASSLGMGRSGYEQFF | TGTGCCAGCAGCTTAGGGATGGGCAGGTCTGGGTATGAGCAGTTCTTC
- | TRBJ2-1 | - | TRBV6-5 | CASSFGQTYNEQFF | TGTGCCAGCAGTTTCGGACAGACCTACAATGAGCAGTTCTTC
- | TRBJ1-1 | - | TRBV11-3 | CASSTTGNTEAFF | TGTGCCAGCAGCACGACAGGGAACACTGAAGCTTTCTTT